This T cell receptor (beta chain) was recovered during a study of shared clonotypes between healthy human individuals. This CDR3 contains 15 residues. The V gene's germline CDR1 is SGHTA and CDR2 FQGNSA. Trimming left V 1 base short and J 2 bases short, with 12 bases between. CD45RO-negative, CCR7-selected cells formed the naive CD8 fraction, which excluded terminally differentiated effector memory CD45RA+ cells. Sequencing used immunoSEQ multiplex PCR; TCRdb keeps in-frame clones, though not all of them. The profile shows 700,000 to 950,000 clones, about 96% of them singletons. The sample was naive CD8+ T cells sorted from blood. The receptor's source is a man under 40 in good health. The V gene is TRBV7-2, the J gene TRBJ2-7; no firm D call. The CDR3 DNA is TGTGCCAGCAGCTTAGTGGCCGCTAAAACCTACGAGCAGTACTTC. It yields the protein CASSLVAAKTYEQYF.